Below are 11 T cell receptor beta chains sequenced from a single sample in a study of blood T cell repertoires in COVID-19. The repertoire was sequenced with immunoSEQ multiplex PCR; TCRdb's copy has only in-frame clones and lacks some. Seen here are more than 120,000 clones, about 89% observed once, and the top ten hold roughly 37%. The sample taken for sequencing was peripheral blood. Receptor source: a man over 45 who had recovered from COVID-19.

Only a few counts were recorded for this clone. The rearrangement uses TRBV5-4 and TRBJ1-6; D is undetermined. The CDR3 length is 16 residues. The V end was cut by 0 bases, the J end by 0 bases, with 7 bases between. Germline V CDR1 and CDR2: SGHNT, YYREEE (reference sequence). The CDR3 nucleotides are TGTGCCAGCAGCTTGGACGGGAGCTCCTATAATTCACCCCTCCACTTT. It yields the protein CASSLDGSSYNSPLHF.

In DNA, the CDR3 is TGTGCCAGCAGCCAAGATGCGACGACAGGGGGCAATCAGCCCCAGCATTTT. Its protein is CASSQDATTGGNQPQHF. J is TRBJ1-5 and V is TRBV3-1 (or the pseudogene TRBV3-2); TRBD1 matches at 8 bases. V lost 0 bases and J lost 2; bases outside the gene matches: 6. Germline V CDR1 and CDR2: LGHDT, YNNKEL (reference sequence). This CDR3 is 17 amino acids long.

The chain has TRBV4-3 and TRBJ1-3; 7 nucleotides agree with TRBD1. The germline CDR1 and CDR2 sequences are LGHNA and YSLEER. This CDR3 is 16 amino acids long. V shed 1 base, J shed 0 bases, and the junction held 3 bases outside the gene matches. The CDR3 protein is CASSQGTGISGNTIYF. For the CDR3, the DNA is TGCGCCAGCAGCCAAGGGACAGGAATCTCTGGAAACACCATATATTTT.

This chain links TRBV10-2 with TRBJ1-1, with 7 bases aligning to TRBD1. This CDR3 comprises 17 residues. V was pared by 8 bases and J by 4 bases, with 19 bases of the junction left unmatched. Germline CDR1 and CDR2: WSHSY and SAAADI. CDR3 DNA sequence: TGCGCCAGCGTCGACGGATCGACGGCAGGGGGGCGCACTGAAGCTTTCTTT. It translates to CASVDGSTAGGRTEAFF.

The chain links TRBV6-5 to TRBJ2-7; tentative D call: TRBD1 (6 bases). CDR1 and CDR2 (germline): MNHEY, SVGAGI. Between the trimmed V and J ends, which lost 8 bases and 7 bases, there was a span of 15 bases. This CDR3 has 12 residues. The DNA for the CDR3 is TGTGCCAGCGAAACACAGGGTTTGGAGCAGTACTTC. This translates into CASETQGLEQYF.

This clone was observed once. This sequence joins TRBV19 and TRBJ1-1, with 9 positions matching TRBD1. J gave up 6 bases and V 5 bases, and 10 bases lay outside the gene matches. Germline-derived CDR1 and CDR2 are LNHDA and SQIVND (reference sequence). The CDR3 is 15 amino acids. Here the CDR3 DNA reads TGTGCCAGTAGTCTGGGACAGGGCTGGTTCTCTGAAGCTTTCTTT. Its translation: CASSLGQGWFSEAFF. The full variable domain, rest sourced from reference TRBV19 and TRBJ1-1, is DGGITQSPKYLFRKEGQNVTLSCEQNLNHDAMYWYRQDPGQGLRLIYYSQIVNDFQKGDIAEGYSVSREKKESFPLTVTSAQKNPTAFYLCASSLGQGWFSEAFFGQGTRLTVV.

The chain employs TRBV5-1 and TRBJ2-2; TRBD1 matches at 7 bases. This CDR3 spans 15 amino acids. Germline-derived CDR1 and CDR2 are SGHRS and YFSETQ. Trimming at V came to 1 base and at J to 2 bases, leaving 2 bases not matched to a gene. In nucleotides, the CDR3 is TGCGCCAGCAGCTTGAGGACAGGTAACACCGGGGAGCTGTTTTTT. Its protein product is CASSLRTGNTGELFF. Looking up the rest from reference TRBV5-1 and TRBJ2-2 gives the full variable domain: KAGVTQTPRYLIKTRGQQVTLSCSPISGHRSVSWYQQTPGQGLQFLFEYFSETQRNKGNFPGRFSGRQFSNSRSEMNVSTLELGDSALYLCASSLRTGNTGELFFGEGSRLTVL.

Only one count was recorded for this clone. The rearrangement uses TRBV7-9 and TRBJ1-1; the D gene is possibly TRBD1 (5 bases). V lost 8 bases to trimming and J lost 3 bases, with 16 bases between them. CDR1 is SEHNR, CDR2 FQNEAQ, per germline (reference sequence). The CDR3 runs to 14 residues. The CDR3 DNA follows: TGTGCCAGCCTAGGCGGGAGAGGGGACACTGAAGCTTTCTTT. Amino acids: CASLGGRGDTEAFF.

The chain recombines TRBV9 with TRBJ1-5, with a weak D call TRBD1 (5 bases). In germline, CDR1 is SGDLS, CDR2 YYNGEE. There are 14 residues in the CDR3. V was shortened by 3 bases and J by 0 bases, with 7 bases between the two germline ends. The CDR3 loop reads CASSAGISNQPQHF. The CDR3 DNA is TGTGCCAGCAGCGCAGGGATTAGCAATCAGCCCCAGCATTTT.

This clone was counted once. V gene TRBV3-1 (or the pseudogene TRBV3-2) combines with J gene TRBJ2-3, with 7 bases fitting TRBD1. The J segment lost 2 bases and the V segment lost 0 bases, leaving 14 bases of the junction unmatched. Germline CDR1 reads LGHDT; CDR2 reads YNNKEL (reference sequence). The CDR3 is 19 amino acids. The DNA of the CDR3 is TGTGCCAGCAGCCAAGATCGGAGGTGGAAGGGGGCTGTCACAGATACGCAGTATTTT. It is translated as CASSQDRRWKGAVTDTQYF.

V usage is TRBV3-1 (or the pseudogene TRBV3-2) and J usage is TRBJ2-7; D is perhaps TRBD2 (5 bases). Germline assignment: CDR1 LGHDT and CDR2 YNNKEL (reference sequence). Trimming took 0 bases from V and 3 from J, leaving 15 bases between them. This CDR3 has 16 amino acids. CDR3 protein: CASSQDLGGYFYEQYF. DNA for the CDR3: TGTGCCAGCAGCCAAGATCTTGGCGGGTATTTCTACGAGCAGTACTTC.